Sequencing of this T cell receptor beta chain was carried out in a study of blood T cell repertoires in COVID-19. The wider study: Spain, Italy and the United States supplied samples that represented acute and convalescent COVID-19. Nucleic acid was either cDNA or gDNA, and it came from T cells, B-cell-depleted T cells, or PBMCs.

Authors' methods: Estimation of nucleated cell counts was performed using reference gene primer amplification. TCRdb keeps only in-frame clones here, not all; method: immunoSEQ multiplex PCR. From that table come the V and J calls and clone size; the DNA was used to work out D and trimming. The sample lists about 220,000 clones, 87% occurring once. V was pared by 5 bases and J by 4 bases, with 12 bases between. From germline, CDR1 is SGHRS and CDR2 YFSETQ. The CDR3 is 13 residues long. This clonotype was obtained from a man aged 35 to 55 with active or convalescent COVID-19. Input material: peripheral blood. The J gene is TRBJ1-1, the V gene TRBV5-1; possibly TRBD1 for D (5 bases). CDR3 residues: CASRPGHSTEAFF. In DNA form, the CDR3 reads TGCGCCAGCAGACCTGGACACAGCACTGAAGCTTTCTTT.